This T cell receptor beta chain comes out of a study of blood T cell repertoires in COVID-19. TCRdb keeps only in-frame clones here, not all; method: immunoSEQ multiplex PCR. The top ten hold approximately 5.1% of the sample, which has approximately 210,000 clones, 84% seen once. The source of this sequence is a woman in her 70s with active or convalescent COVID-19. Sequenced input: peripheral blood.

CDR3 region: CASSRPGQGAREQYF. The CDR3 nucleotides read TGTGCCAGTAGTAGGCCGGGACAGGGGGCGCGCGAGCAGTACTTC. This sequence joins TRBV19 and TRBJ2-7, with 12 nucleotides matching TRBD1. CDR3 length equals 15 residues. The germline V gene encodes CDR1 LNHDA and CDR2 SQIVND (reference sequence). J was trimmed by 6 bases and V by 4 bases; bases with no gene match: 7.